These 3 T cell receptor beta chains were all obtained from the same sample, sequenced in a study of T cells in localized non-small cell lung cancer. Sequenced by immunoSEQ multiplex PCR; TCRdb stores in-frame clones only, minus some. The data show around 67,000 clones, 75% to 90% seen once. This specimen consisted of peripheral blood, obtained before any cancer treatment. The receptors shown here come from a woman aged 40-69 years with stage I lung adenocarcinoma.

The DNA of the CDR3 is TGTGCCAGCAGCGTAGAGTGGGGAACCGGGGAGCTGTTTTTT. Protein sequence: CASSVEWGTGELFF. This chain uses TRBV9 with TRBJ2-2; no definite D call. Trimming removed 0 bases from V and 5 bases from J, with 8 bases in between. This CDR3 region has 14 residues. Per germline, CDR1 SGDLS and CDR2 YYNGEE.

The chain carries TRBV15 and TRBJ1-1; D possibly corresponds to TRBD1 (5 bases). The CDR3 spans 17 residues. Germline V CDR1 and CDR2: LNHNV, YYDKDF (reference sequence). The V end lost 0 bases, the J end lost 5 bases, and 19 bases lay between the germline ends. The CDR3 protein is CATSRDNWGAKSTEAFF. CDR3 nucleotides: TGTGCCACCAGCAGAGATAATTGGGGCGCGAAATCAACTGAAGCTTTCTTT.

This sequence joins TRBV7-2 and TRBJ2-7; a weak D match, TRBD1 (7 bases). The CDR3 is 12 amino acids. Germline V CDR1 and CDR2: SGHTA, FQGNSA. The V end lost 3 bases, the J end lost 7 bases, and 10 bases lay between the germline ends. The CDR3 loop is CASSFGGQEQYF. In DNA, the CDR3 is TGTGCCAGCAGCTTCGGGGGACAGGAGCAGTACTTC.